This T cell receptor beta chain comes out of a study of T cell repertoires in cytomegalovirus infection. Study summary: CMV epitopes that were recently identified and HLA-C-restricted were used alongside well-studied HLA-B-restricted ones. It can be stated that public TCR beta signatures indicated CMV infection as well as a matching HLA type. Study results and caveats: Identification of carriers of CMV plus the relevant HLA was performed using cumulative public TCR beta family frequency.

V was trimmed by 6 bases and J by 0 bases, leaving 11 bases between them. The CDR3 contains 14 residues. The V gene's germline CDR1 is LNHNV and CDR2 YYDKDF (reference sequence). Via MiXCR, TCRdb re-called the reads, giving one row per CDR3 protein. The sample has about 900,000 distinct CDR3 sequences; around 30% are singletons. On this clonotype: Its matching antigen is unknown.

The receptor's source is a human donor in good health (CMV status not recorded). Some clones in this sample may be carry-over from other donors' samples. This rearrangement joins TRBV15 to TRBJ1-1; no reliable D call. This specimen consisted of cultured CD8+ T cells from PBMCs, obtained from culture after CMV antigen stimulation. The CDR3 here is CATRSPGMNTEAFF. CDR3 in DNA: TGTGCCACCAGGTCTCCGGGAATGAACACTGAAGCTTTCTTT.